The 10 T cell receptor beta chains below were found in one sample sequenced in a study of blood T cell repertoires in COVID-19. Using immunoSEQ multiplex PCR, the repertoire was profiled, and TCRdb retains in-frame clones only, with some absent. The sample has 75,000 to 95,000 clones, over 65% seen once. The sample consisted of peripheral blood. The receptors come from a man in his sixties or seventies with COVID-19, enrolled during active disease.

This rearrangement joins TRBV12-3 or TRBV12-4 to TRBJ2-7; D unresolved. The V gene lost 8 bases and the J gene lost 5 bases, with 10 bases spanning the gap. The CDR3 covers 11 residues. CDR3: CASSRGHEQYF. The CDR3 DNA sequence: TGTGCCAGCTCCAGAGGTCACGAGCAGTACTTC.

The rearrangement joins TRBV19 to TRBJ1-1; D is ambiguous. The germline CDR1 and CDR2 sequences are LNHDA and SQIVND (reference sequence). This CDR3 is 16 amino acids long. With 6 bases removed from V and 0 bases from J, the gap between germline ends came to 17 bases. The CDR3 nucleotides are TGTGCCAGTAGACCTTCTGAGGAGGAGATGAACACTGAAGCTTTCTTT. Its protein is CASRPSEEEMNTEAFF.

The V gene is TRBV3-1 (or the pseudogene TRBV3-2), the J gene TRBJ2-2, with 7 bases that match TRBD2. Germline V gene lookup returns CDR1 LGHDT and CDR2 YNNKEL (reference sequence). V lost 6 bases, J lost 4 bases, and 11 bases stayed unmatched. The CDR3 has 16 amino acids. The CDR3 is CASSPIAGESTGELFF. CDR3 DNA: TGTGCCAGCAGTCCTATAGCGGGCGAATCCACCGGGGAGCTGTTTTTT.

This clone has only a few counts. In DNA form, the CDR3 reads TGTGCCAGCAGCCCTTACGGCACTAGCGGGGGGGAGACCCAGTACTTC. Its translation: CASSPYGTSGGETQYF. The chain has TRBV11-2 and TRBJ2-5; the match to TRBD2 covers 12 bases. CDR1 and CDR2 (germline): SGHAT, FQNNGV. J was trimmed by 5 bases and V by 5 bases; bases with no gene match: 9. The CDR3 contains 16 residues.

About this clone: A much larger clone lies a single base off, so this may be a read error. The rearrangement links TRBV19 to TRBJ2-7, with D possibly being TRBD1 (6 bases). This CDR3 comprises 14 residues. The V gene lost 3 bases and the J gene lost 0 bases, with 9 bases spanning the gap. In germline, CDR1 is LNHDA, CDR2 SQIVND (reference sequence). The CDR3 bases are TGTGCCAGTAGTATTGGACAGAGCTCCTACGAGCAGTACTTC. As protein: CASSIGQSSYEQYF.

The chain is built from TRBV18 and TRBJ1-1, with D maybe TRBD1 (5 bases). Germline values: CDR1 KGHSH, CDR2 LQKENI. Trimming took 3 bases from V and 4 from J, leaving 12 bases between them. There are 14 residues in the CDR3. DNA for the CDR3: TGTGCCAGCTCACCTTCTGGGGGGGGCACTGAAGCTTTCTTT. Its translation: CASSPSGGGTEAFF.

V gene TRBV24-1 combines with J gene TRBJ2-1, with D tentatively TRBD1 (6 bases). The CDR3 length is 13 residues. Germline V lookup: CDR1 KGHDR, CDR2 SFDVKD. V shed 5 bases and J shed 6 bases, with 10 bases lying between them. Here the CDR3 reads CATSATGFNEQFF. CDR3 bases: TGTGCCACCAGTGCCACAGGGTTCAATGAGCAGTTCTTC.

This chain links TRBV7-9 with TRBJ2-1, with TRBD1 as a possible D gene (5 bases). The germline CDR1 and CDR2 sequences are SEHNR and FQNEAQ (reference sequence). Trimming cost V 5 bases and J 9 bases, with 8 bases left between them. The CDR3 totals 11 residues. Here the CDR3 reads CASSPDSEQFF. CDR3 sequence (DNA): TGTGCCAGCAGCCCTGACAGTGAGCAGTTCTTC.

The CDR3 loop reads CASSRQGGRGLPPDTQYF. The CDR3 DNA sequence: TGTGCCAGCAGCCGTCAAGGGGGGCGGGGGCTGCCCCCAGATACGCAGTATTTT. The chain is built from TRBV13 and TRBJ2-3; tentative D call: TRBD2 (7 bases). The length of the CDR3 is 18 residues. Per germline, CDR1 PRHDT and CDR2 FYEKMQ (reference sequence). V dropped 5 bases and J dropped 4 bases, with 25 bases sitting between them.

The chain has TRBV2 and TRBJ1-4; D is undetermined. This CDR3 is 13 amino acids long. Germline-derived CDR1 and CDR2 are SNHLY and FYNNEI. V was pared by 7 bases and J by 4 bases, with 10 bases between. The CDR3 bases are TGTGCCAGCACCTACGACAATAATGAAAAACTGTTTTTT. Translated: CASTYDNNEKLFF. The full variable domain, completed using reference TRBV2 and TRBJ1-4, is EPEVTQTPSHQVTQMGQEVILRCVPISNHLYFYWYRQILGQKVEFLVSFYNNEISEKSEIFDDQFSVERPDGSNFTLKIRSTKLEDSAMYFCASTYDNNEKLFFGSGTQLSVL.